One T cell receptor beta chain is described in this entry. These data originate in a study of blood T cell repertoires in COVID-19. TCRdb's table, derived via immunoSEQ multiplex PCR, lists solely in-frame clones and lacks some. The sample contains some 300,000 clones, approximately 84% of which appear only once. CDR1 and CDR2 from the germline V gene are SGHNT and YYREEE (reference sequence). The length of the CDR3 is 19 residues. The germline V and J ends were trimmed by 0 bases and 4 bases, with 24 bases remaining between them. Recovery meant two consecutive negative NP/OP PCR tests, professional clearance, or resolved symptoms.

The sequenced material came from PBMCs or T cells enriched from blood (not recorded which). This clonotype was sampled from a man in his thirties or forties who had recovered from COVID-19. The chain recombines TRBV5-4 with TRBJ2-3; TRBD2 is a possible D gene (5 bases). The CDR3 here is CASSLAGVISWRKADTQYF. The CDR3 nucleotides read TGTGCCAGCAGCTTGGCAGGTGTTATATCTTGGAGGAAAGCAGATACGCAGTATTTT.